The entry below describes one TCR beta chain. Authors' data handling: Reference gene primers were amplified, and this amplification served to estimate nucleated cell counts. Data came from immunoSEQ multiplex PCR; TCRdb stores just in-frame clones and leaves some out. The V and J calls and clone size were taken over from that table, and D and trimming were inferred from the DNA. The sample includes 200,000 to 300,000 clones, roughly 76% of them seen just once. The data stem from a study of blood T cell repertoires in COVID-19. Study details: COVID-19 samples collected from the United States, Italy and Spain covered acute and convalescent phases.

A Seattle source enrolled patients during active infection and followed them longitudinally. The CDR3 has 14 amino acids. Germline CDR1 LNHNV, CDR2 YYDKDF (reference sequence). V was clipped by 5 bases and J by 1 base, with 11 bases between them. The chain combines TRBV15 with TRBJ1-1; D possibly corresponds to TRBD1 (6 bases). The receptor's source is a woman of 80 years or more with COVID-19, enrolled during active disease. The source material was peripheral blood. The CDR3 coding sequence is TGTGCCACCAGCTTACAGGGTGGGAACACTGAAGCTTTCTTT. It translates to CATSLQGGNTEAFF.